Each of the 10 T cell receptor beta chains below was sequenced from the same sample in a study of tumor-infiltrating lymphocytes in primary liver carcinoma. A primer matching the constant region was used to make TCR beta cDNA from approximately 520 ng of total RNA. ARM-PCR, slightly modified, supplied the TCR beta libraries through three nested multiplex PCR rounds. Each of the first two PCR rounds ran nine to ten cycles with TRBV1-TRBV30 forward and C-beta reverse primers. TCRdb re-called the multiplex PCR reads through MiXCR, storing one row per CDR3 protein. In the table there are about 48,000 distinct CDR3 sequences, 70% to 85% of which are singletons. Co-extraction of RNA and DNA was performed on roughly 20-33 mg of unsorted bulk tissue. Material: liver tumor tissue from sampling region 3. The subset here: tumor region T3, left-lateral pole. These receptors were obtained from a man aged 35-49 years with primary liver carcinoma and hepatitis B virus infection.

The rearrangement joins TRBV20-1 to TRBJ2-3; 7 bases fit TRBD2. The CDR3 consists of 15 residues. Germline V CDR1 and CDR2: DFQATT, SNEGSKA (reference sequence). The V and J ends lost 3 bases and 0 bases, in that order; junction bases with no gene match: 6. The CDR3 DNA sequence: TGCAGTGCTAGTTCCAGCGGGGCTAGCACAGATACGCAGTATTTT. As protein: CSASSSGASTDTQYF.

Comments on this clonotype: This is likely a read error, given that the CDR3 carries no conserved phenylalanine or tryptophan at its end. The V call is TRBV5-6, the J call TRBJ2-7; no clear D gene. Germline V gene sequence: CDR1 SGHDT, CDR2 YYEEEE. The CDR3 length is 14 residues. The CDR3 bases are TGTGCCAGAAGCTTGGGGTACATAAGGAACGAGCAGTACCTC. It specifies CARSLGYIRNEQYL.

The V and J genes are TRBV4-1 and TRBJ2-1; the match to TRBD2 covers 7 bases. The junction had 10 bases not matched to a gene; V was cut back by 7 bases and J by 7 bases. This CDR3 has 14 amino acids. The germline V gene encodes CDR1 MGHRA and CDR2 YSYEKL. CDR3 amino acids: CASNQAGAYNEQFF. CDR3 sequence (DNA): TGCGCCAGCAACCAGGCGGGAGCGTATAATGAGCAGTTCTTC.

Regarding this clonotype: Possible read error: a much larger clone is one base away. The chain recombines TRBV19 with TRBJ2-2, with D perhaps matching TRBD1 (6 bases). The germline V gene encodes CDR1 LNHDA and CDR2 SQIVND (reference sequence). This CDR3 spans 14 amino acids. Trimming removed 7 bases at V and 2 bases at J, with 11 bases between. CDR3 sequence reads: CASKGHPNTGELFF. DNA for the CDR3: TGTGCCAGTAAGGGACACCCCAACACCGGGGAGCTGTTTTTT.

This sequence joins TRBV6-6 and TRBJ1-6; D gene ambiguous. Germline CDR1 reads MNHNY; CDR2 reads SVGAGI (reference sequence). The length of the CDR3 is 13 residues. Deletions cut 8 bases from V and 8 bases from J, with 13 bases between. CDR3: CASCAADDSPLHF. Written as DNA, the CDR3 is TGTGCCAGCTGTGCAGCGGACGATTCACCCCTCCACTTT.

Comment on this clonotype: At one of its ends the junction is not consistent with the germline gene, which may arise from a read error. V is TRBV6-5 and J is TRBJ2-7; D not certain. This CDR3 spans 14 amino acids. From germline, CDR1 is MNHEY and CDR2 SVGAGI. The CDR3 region is CASSYSMHGYEQYF. Written as DNA, the CDR3 is TGTGCCAGCAGTTACTCTATGCACGGGTACGAGCAGTATTTC.

This rearrangement joins TRBV6-5 to TRBJ1-1; maybe TRBD1 (5 bases). Germline V gene lookup returns CDR1 MNHEY and CDR2 SVGAGI. The CDR3 totals 18 residues. V lost 7 bases to trimming and J lost 0 bases, with 24 bases between them. CDR3 residues: CASTPYRLGKGLNTEAFF. The CDR3 nucleotides are TGTGCCAGCACCCCATACAGGCTGGGGAAGGGGCTGAACACTGAAGCTTTCTTT.

The chain has TRBV25-1 and TRBJ2-3, with D perhaps TRBD2 (5 bases). V lost 5 bases and J 2 bases, leaving 14 bases between the germline ends. Germline-derived CDR1 and CDR2 are MGHDK and SYGVNS. The CDR3 has 15 amino acids. The CDR3 here is CASSSLVGDTDTQYF. The CDR3 coding sequence is TGTGCCAGCAGTTCCCTAGTGGGAGACACAGATACGCAGTATTTT.

Note on this clonotype: The germline gene is not matched at one end of the junction; a read error may be the cause. The V call is TRBV11-2, the J call TRBJ1-3; unclear D gene. The CDR3 has 15 residues. CDR1 is SGHAT, CDR2 FQNNGV, per germline. This CDR3 is CASSLNSAPGNTIYF. CDR3 nucleotide sequence: TGTGCCAGCAGCTTAAATAGCGCACCTGGAAACACCATATATTTC. The full variable domain, with the rest looked up from reference TRBV11-2 and TRBJ1-3, is EAGVAQSPRYKIIEKRQSVAFWCNPISGHATLYWYQQILGQGPKLLIQFQNNGVVDDSQLPKDRFSAERLKGVDSTLKIQPAKLEDSAVYLCASSLNSAPGNTIYFGEGSWLTVV.

Points on this clonotype: A much larger clone differs from this one at a single base, so this may be a read error. The chain couples TRBV20-1 to TRBJ2-2; 7 nucleotides match TRBD2. The germline CDR1 and CDR2 sequences are DFQATT and SNEGSKA (reference sequence). This CDR3 spans 18 amino acids. The CDR3 here is CCARDEASGAFNTGELFF. CDR3 DNA sequence: TGCTGTGCTAGAGATGAGGCTAGCGGAGCTTTTAACACCGGGGAGCTGTTTTTT.